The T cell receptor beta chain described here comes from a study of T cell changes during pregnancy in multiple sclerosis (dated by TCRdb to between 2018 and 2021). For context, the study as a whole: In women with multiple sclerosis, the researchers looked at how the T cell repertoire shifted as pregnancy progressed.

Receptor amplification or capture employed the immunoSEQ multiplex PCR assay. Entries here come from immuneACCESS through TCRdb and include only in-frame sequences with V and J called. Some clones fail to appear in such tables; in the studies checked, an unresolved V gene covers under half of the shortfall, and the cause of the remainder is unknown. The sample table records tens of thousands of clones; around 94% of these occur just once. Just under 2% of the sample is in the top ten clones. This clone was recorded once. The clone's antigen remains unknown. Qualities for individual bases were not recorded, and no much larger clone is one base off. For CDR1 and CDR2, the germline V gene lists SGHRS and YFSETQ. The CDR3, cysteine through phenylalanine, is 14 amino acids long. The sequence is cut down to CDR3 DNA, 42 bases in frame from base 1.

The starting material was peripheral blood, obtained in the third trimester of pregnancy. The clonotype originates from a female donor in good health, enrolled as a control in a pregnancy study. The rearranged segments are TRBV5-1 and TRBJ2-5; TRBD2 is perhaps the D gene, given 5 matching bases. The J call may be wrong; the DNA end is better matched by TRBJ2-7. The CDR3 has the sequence CASSLSGASYEQYF. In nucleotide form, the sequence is TGCGCCAGCAGCTTAAGCGGAGCCTCCTACGAGCAGTACTTC.